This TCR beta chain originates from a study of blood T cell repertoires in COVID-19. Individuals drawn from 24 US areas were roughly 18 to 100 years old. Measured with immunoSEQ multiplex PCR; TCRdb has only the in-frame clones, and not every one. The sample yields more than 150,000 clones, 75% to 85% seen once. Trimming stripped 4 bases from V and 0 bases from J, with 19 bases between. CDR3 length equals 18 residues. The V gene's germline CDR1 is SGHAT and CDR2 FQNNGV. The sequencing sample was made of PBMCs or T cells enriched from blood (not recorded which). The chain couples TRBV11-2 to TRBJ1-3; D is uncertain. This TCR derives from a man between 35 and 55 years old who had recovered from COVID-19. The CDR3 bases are TGTGCCAGCAGCTCTTCCATACTGACGGGGAACTCTGGAAACACCATATATTTT. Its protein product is CASSSSILTGNSGNTIYF.